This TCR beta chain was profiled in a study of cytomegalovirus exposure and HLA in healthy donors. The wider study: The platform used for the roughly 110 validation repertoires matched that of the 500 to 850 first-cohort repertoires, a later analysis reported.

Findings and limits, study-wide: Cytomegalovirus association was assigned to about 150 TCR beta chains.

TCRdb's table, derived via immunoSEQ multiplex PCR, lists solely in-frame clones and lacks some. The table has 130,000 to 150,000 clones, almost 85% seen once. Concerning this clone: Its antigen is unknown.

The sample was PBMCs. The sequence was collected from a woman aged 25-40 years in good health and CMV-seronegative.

The CDR3 sequence: CASSKRQGVTDTQYF. Here the CDR3 DNA reads TGTGCCAGTAGTAAGAGGCAGGGGGTCACAGATACGCAGTATTTT. V and J are TRBV19 and TRBJ2-3; 7 nucleotides match TRBD1. This CDR3 has 15 amino acids. Trimming cost V 4 bases and J 2 bases; bases outside gene matches: 6. Germline assignment: CDR1 LNHDA and CDR2 SQIVND (reference sequence).